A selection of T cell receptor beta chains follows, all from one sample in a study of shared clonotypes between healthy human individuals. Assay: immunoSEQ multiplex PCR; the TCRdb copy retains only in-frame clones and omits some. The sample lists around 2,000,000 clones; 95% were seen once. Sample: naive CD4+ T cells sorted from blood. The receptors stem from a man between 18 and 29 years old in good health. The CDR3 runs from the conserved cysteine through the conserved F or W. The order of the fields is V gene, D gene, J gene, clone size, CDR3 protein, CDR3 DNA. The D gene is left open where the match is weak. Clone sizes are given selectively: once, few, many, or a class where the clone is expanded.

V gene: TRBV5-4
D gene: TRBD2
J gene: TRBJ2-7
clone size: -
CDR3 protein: CASSLAQLAGVAEQYF
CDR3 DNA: TGTGCCAGCAGCTTGGCCCAACTAGCGGGAGTTGCCGAGCAGTACTTC

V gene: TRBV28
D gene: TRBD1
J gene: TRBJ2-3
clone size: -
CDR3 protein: CTSYTGGVSRLDTDTQYF
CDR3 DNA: TGTACCAGCTACACAGGGGGAGTAAGCAGACTGGACACAGATACGCAGTATTTT

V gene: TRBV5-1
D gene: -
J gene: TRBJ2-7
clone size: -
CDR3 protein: CASRSSVQTYEQYF
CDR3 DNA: TGCGCCAGCAGGTCCTCCGTACAAACCTACGAGCAGTACTTC

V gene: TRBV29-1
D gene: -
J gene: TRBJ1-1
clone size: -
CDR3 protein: CSVEGGLGEAFF
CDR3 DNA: TGCAGCGTTGAAGGGGGCCTTGGTGAAGCTTTCTTT

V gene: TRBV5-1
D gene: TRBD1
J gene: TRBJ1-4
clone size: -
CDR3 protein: CASSPGQGSTNEKLFF
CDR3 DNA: TGCGCCAGCAGTCCGGGACAGGGGTCTACTAATGAAAAACTGTTTTTT

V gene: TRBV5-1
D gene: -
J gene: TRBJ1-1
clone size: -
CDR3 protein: CASSTGQTMNTEAFF
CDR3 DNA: TGCGCCAGCAGCACCGGACAGACCATGAACACTGAAGCTTTCTTT

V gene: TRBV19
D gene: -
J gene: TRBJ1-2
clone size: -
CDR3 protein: CASSMDLMGGAYGYTF
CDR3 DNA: TGTGCCAGTAGTATGGATTTGATGGGGGGCGCCTATGGCTACACCTTC

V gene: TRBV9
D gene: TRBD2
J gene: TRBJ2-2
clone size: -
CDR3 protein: CASSVVAGDTGELFF
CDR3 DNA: TGTGCCAGCAGCGTAGTAGCGGGCGACACCGGGGAGCTGTTTTTT

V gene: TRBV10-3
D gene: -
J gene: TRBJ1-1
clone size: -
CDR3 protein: CAISDGWGTEAFF
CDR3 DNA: TGTGCCATCAGTGATGGTTGGGGCACTGAAGCTTTCTTT

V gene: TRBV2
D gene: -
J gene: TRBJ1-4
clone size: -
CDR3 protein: CASSLPKGSYEKLFF
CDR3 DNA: TGTGCCAGCAGCTTGCCCAAGGGGAGTTACGAAAAACTGTTTTTT

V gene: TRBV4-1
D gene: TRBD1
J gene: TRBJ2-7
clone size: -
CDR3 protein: CASSQGRQGTTYEQYF
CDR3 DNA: TGCGCCAGCAGCCAAGGAAGACAGGGGACGACCTACGAGCAGTACTTC

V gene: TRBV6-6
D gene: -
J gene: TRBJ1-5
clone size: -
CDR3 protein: CASCEARRVPQHF
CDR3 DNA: TGTGCCAGCTGTGAGGCTCGCCGGGTTCCCCAGCATTTT

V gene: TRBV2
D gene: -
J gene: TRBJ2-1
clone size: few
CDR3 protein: CASSVSEQFF
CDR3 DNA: TGTGCCAGCAGTGTAAGCGAGCAGTTCTTC

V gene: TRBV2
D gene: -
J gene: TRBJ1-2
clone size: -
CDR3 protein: CASSGEAQGYTF
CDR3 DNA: TGTGCCAGCAGTGGGGAAGCCCAAGGCTACACCTTC

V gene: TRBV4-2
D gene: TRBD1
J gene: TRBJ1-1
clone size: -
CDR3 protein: CASSQPEQGSTEAFF
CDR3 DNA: TGTGCCAGCAGCCAGCCTGAACAGGGGTCTACTGAAGCTTTCTTT

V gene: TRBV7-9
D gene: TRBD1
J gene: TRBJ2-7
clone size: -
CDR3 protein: CASSPGQGSDEQYF
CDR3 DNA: TGTGCCAGCAGCCCAGGACAGGGGAGCGACGAGCAGTACTTC

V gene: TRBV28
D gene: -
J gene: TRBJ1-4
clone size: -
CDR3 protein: CASTTTGSVRRKKLFF
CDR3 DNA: TGTGCCAGCACCACAACCGGGTCGGTACGACGGAAAAAACTGTTTTTT

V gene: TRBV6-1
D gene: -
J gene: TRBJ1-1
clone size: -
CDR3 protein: CASSALADTEAFF
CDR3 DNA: TGTGCCAGCAGTGCCCTGGCTGACACTGAAGCTTTCTTT

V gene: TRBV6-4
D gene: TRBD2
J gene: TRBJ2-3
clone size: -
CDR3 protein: CASSDEASGVETDTQYF
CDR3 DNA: TGTGCCAGCAGTGATGAGGCTAGCGGGGTAGAGACAGATACGCAGTATTTT

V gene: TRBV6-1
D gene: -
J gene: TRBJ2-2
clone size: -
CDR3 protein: CASSEGLATGELFF
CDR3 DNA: TGTGCCAGCAGTGAAGGTCTAGCAACCGGGGAGCTGTTTTTT

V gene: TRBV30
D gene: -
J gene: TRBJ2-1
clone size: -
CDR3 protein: CAWSRGLGNEQFF
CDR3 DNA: TGTGCCTGGAGTAGGGGCCTCGGCAATGAGCAGTTCTTC

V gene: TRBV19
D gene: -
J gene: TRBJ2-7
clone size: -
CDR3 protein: CASSNEWGYEQYF
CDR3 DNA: TGTGCCAGTAGTAACGAATGGGGATACGAGCAGTACTTC

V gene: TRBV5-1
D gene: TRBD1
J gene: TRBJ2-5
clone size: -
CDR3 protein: CASSLEGAWAPQETQYF
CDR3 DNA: TGCGCCAGCAGCTTGGAGGGGGCGTGGGCCCCCCAAGAGACCCAGTACTTC

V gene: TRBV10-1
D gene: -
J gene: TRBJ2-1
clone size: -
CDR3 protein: CASSDSSGDSLPYNEQFF
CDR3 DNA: TGCGCCAGCAGTGATTCCAGTGGAGACAGTTTACCCTACAATGAGCAGTTCTTC

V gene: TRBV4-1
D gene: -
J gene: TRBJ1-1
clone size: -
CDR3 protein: CASSHDLGGRGTEAFF
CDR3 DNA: TGCGCCAGCAGCCATGATTTGGGGGGGCGAGGCACTGAAGCTTTCTTT

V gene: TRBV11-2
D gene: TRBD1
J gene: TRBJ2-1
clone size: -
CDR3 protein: CASSADRVGHEQFF
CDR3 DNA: TGTGCCAGCAGCGCCGACAGGGTGGGCCATGAGCAGTTCTTC

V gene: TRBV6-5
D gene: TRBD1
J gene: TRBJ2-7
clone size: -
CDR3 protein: CASSPIGTGNYEQYF
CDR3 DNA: TGTGCCAGCAGTCCTATAGGGACAGGGAACTACGAGCAGTACTTC

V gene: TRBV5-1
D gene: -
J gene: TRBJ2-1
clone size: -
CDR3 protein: CASSSVTSNEQFF
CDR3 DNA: TGCGCCAGCAGCTCGGTGACTAGCAATGAGCAGTTCTTC

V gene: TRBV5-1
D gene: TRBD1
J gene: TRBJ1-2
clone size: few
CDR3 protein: CASSFGTGDGYTF
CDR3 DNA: TGCGCCAGCAGCTTCGGGACAGGGGACGGCTACACCTTC

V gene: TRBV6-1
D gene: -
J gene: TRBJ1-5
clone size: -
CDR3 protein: CASSEKGLGSNQPQHF
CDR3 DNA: TGTGCCAGCAGTGAAAAGGGGCTGGGGAGCAATCAGCCCCAGCATTTT

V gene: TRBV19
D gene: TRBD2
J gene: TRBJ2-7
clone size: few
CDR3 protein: CASSIGTSGTYEQYF
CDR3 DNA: TGTGCCAGTAGTATCGGGACTAGCGGAACCTACGAGCAGTACTTC

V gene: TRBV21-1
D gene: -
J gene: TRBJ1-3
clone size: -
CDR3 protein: CASSKRTASGNTIYF
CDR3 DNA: TGTGCCAGCAGCAAAAGGACAGCCTCTGGAAACACCATATATTTT

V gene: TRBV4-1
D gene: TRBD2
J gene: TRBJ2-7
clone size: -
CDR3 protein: CASSQGVSGNYYEQYF
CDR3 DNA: TGCGCCAGCAGCCAAGGCGTGAGCGGGAATTATTACGAGCAGTACTTC

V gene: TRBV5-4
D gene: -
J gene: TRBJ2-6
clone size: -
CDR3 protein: CASSLIEHHSGANVLTF
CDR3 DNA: TGTGCCAGCAGCTTAATAGAACACCACTCTGGGGCCAACGTCCTGACTTTC

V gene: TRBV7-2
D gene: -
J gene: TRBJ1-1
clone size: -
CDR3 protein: CASSIPIMSGTEAFF
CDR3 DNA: TGTGCCAGCAGCATCCCTATAATGTCGGGGACTGAAGCTTTCTTT

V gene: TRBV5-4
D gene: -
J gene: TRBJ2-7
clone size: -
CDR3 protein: CASSYSRGRQSEQYF
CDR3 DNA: TGTGCCAGCAGTTATTCCCGGGGACGCCAGTCCGAGCAGTACTTC

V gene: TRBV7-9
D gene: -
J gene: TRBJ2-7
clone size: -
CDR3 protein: CASSFGISSYEQYF
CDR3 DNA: TGTGCCAGCAGCTTCGGGATTAGCTCCTACGAGCAGTACTTC

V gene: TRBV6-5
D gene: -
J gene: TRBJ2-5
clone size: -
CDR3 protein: CASSYSTGGETQYF
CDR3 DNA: TGTGCCAGCAGTTACTCGACAGGAGGAGAGACCCAGTACTTC

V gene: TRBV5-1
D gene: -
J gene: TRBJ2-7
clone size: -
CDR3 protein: CASSQGDFEQYF
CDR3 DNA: TGCGCCAGCAGCCAAGGTGATTTCGAGCAGTACTTC

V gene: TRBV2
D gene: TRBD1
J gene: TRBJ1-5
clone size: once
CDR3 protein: CASSPGQGYQPQHF
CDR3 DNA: TGTGCCAGCAGCCCGGGACAGGGGTATCAGCCCCAGCATTTT

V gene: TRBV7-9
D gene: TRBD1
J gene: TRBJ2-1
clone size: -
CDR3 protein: CASSRRPLGQISYNEQFF
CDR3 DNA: TGTGCCAGCAGCAGGAGACCGTTGGGACAGATCTCCTACAATGAGCAGTTCTTC

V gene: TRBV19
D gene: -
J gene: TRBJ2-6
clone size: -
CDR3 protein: CATRRNSGANVLTF
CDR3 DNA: TGTGCCACAAGACGGAACTCTGGGGCCAACGTCCTGACTTTC

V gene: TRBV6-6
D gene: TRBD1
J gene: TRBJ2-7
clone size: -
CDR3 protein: CASTTGTVAYEQYF
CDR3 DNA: TGTGCCAGCACCACGGGGACAGTCGCCTACGAGCAGTACTTC

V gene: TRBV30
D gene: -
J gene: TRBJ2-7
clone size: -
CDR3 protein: CAWSDQGLLSYEQYF
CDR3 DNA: TGTGCCTGGAGTGATCAGGGGCTACTCTCCTACGAGCAGTACTTC

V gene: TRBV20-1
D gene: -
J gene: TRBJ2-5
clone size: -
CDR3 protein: CSAPRQETQYF
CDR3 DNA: TGCAGTGCTCCCCGGCAAGAGACCCAGTACTTC

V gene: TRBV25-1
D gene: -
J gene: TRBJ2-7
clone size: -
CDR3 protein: CASSHVERAYEQYF
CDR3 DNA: TGTGCCAGCAGTCATGTCGAGCGGGCCTACGAGCAGTACTTC

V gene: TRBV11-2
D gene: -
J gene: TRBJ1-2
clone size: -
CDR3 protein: CASSLGSQGNYGYTF
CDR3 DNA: TGTGCCAGCAGCTTAGGGAGCCAGGGTAACTATGGCTACACCTTC

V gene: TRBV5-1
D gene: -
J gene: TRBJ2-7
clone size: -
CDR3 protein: CASSPAILVYEQYF
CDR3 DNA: TGCGCCAGCAGCCCCGCGATTTTAGTCTACGAGCAGTACTTC

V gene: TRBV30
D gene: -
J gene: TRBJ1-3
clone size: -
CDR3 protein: CAWTGGGDTIYF
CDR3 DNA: TGTGCCTGGACCGGGGGCGGTGACACCATATATTTT

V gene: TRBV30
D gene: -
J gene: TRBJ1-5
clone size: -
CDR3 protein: CAWSLSNQPQHF
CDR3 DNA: TGTGCCTGGAGTTTGAGCAATCAGCCCCAGCATTTT

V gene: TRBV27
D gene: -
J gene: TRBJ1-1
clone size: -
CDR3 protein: CASKQTGIAFF
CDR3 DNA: TGTGCCAGCAAACAAACAGGGATAGCTTTCTTT

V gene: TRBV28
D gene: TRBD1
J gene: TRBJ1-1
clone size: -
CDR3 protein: CASSGQGKNTEAFF
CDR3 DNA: TGTGCCAGCTCCGGACAGGGAAAGAACACTGAAGCTTTCTTT